This T cell receptor beta chain was identified during a study of blood T cell repertoires in COVID-19. Produced via immunoSEQ multiplex PCR; TCRdb's table is partial and in-frame only. The table lists approximately 150,000 clones, 80% to 90% of them singletons, with roughly 2.5% in the top ten. The J segment lost 4 bases and the V segment lost 4 bases, leaving 8 bases of the junction unmatched. The CDR3 sequence is 14 residues long. The germline V gene has CDR1 SGHRS and CDR2 YFSETQ. The origin of this receptor is a human donor with acute or convalescent COVID-19. The donor label of this sample is uncertain. The chain links TRBV5-1 to TRBJ2-7; 7 nucleotides align to TRBD1. Sample: peripheral blood. CDR3 sequence: CASSPGQASYEQYF. As DNA, the CDR3 is TGCGCCAGCAGCCCCGGACAGGCTTCGTACGAGCAGTACTTC.